This T cell receptor beta chain was identified during a study of T cell repertoires in cytomegalovirus infection. Turning to the study itself: Recently identified HLA-C-restricted CMV epitopes were among the peptides used. Public TCR beta signatures marked donors with CMV infection and the matching HLA. Study-level findings and limits: Individuals carrying CMV plus the relevant HLA were identified by cumulative frequency of public TCR beta families. What dominated the ex vivo response were HLA-C-restricted CMV-specific TCR beta clonotypes.

Each CDR3 protein gets one entry after TCRdb re-called the reads with MiXCR. The repertoire holds approximately 730,000 distinct CDR3 sequences, about 33% seen once, with 18% in the top ten. Regarding this clonotype: Antigen specificity is unknown.

Germline V gene data show CDR1 as SGHKS and CDR2 as YYEKEE (reference sequence). This CDR3 comprises 15 residues. Losses at the gene ends were 2 bases for V and 3 bases for J; bases not matched to a gene: 7. The sequence was collected from a human donor in good health (CMV status not recorded). Some clones in this sample may be carry-over from other donors' samples. The sample was cultured PBMCs, taken from culture after CMV antigen stimulation. The chain is built from TRBV5-5 and TRBJ2-5; 7 positions agree with TRBD1. The CDR3 bases are TGTGCCAGCAGCTTACAGGGGTGGGCGGAAGAGACCCAGTACTTC. Its translation is CASSLQGWAEETQYF.